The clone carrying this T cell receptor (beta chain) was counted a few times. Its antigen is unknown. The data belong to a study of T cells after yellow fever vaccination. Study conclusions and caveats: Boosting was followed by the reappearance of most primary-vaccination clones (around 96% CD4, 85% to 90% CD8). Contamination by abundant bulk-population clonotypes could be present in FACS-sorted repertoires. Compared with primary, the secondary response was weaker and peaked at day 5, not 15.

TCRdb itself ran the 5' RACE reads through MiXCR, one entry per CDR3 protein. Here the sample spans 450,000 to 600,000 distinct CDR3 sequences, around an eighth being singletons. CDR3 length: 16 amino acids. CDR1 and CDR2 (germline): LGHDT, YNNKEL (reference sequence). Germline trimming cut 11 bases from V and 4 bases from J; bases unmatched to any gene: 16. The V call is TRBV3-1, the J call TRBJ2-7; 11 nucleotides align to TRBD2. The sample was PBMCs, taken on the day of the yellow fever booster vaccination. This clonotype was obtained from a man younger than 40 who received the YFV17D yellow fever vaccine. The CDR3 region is CARPGLAAEGDYEQYF. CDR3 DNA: TGTGCCCGCCCGGGACTAGCGGCAGAGGGGGATTACGAGCAGTACTTC.